The 30 T cell receptor beta chains given below trace back to one sample, sequenced in a study of regulatory T cells in long-lasting Graves disease. Time point meaning: newly diagnosed GD, antithyroid drugs for less than 3 months. PBMC-derived RNA was used for the TCR library. CDR3 regions were amplified by Arm-PCR using iRepertoire HTBI primers to build TCR beta libraries. TCRdb reanalysed the multiplex PCR reads using MiXCR and keeps one entry per CDR3 protein. The table records about 370,000 distinct CDR3 sequences, 15% to 18% of them present only once. The sample consisted of peripheral blood mononuclear cells (PBMCs), taken at new diagnosis, from a patient treated with antithyroid drugs. The receptor set was obtained from a female donor with Graves disease.

This clonotype has ten or more counts. The rearrangement uses TRBV27 and TRBJ1-2; perhaps TRBD1 as D (5 bases). Germline values: CDR1 MNHEY, CDR2 SMNVEV (reference sequence). The CDR3 is 16 amino acids. V lost 6 bases and J lost 4, with 21 bases in between. The CDR3 region has the DNA TGTGCCAGCAGCGTTATTGTGGGGGGTTCCCCCTATGGCTACACCTTC. Residues: CASSVIVGGSPYGYTF.

Many counts were recorded for this clonotype. V gene TRBV24-1 combines with J gene TRBJ2-2, with D perhaps matching TRBD1 (5 bases). The length of the CDR3 is 15 residues. The germline CDR1 and CDR2 sequences are KGHDR and SFDVKD. With 1 base removed from V and 10 bases from J, the gap between germline ends came to 15 bases. CDR3 in amino acids: CATSDLSQGPKELFF. CDR3 DNA sequence: TGTGCCACCAGTGATTTAAGCCAGGGCCCCAAGGAGCTGTTTTTT.

The V and J genes are TRBV14 and TRBJ1-1; no reliable D call. Germline-derived CDR1 and CDR2 are SGHDN and FVKESK. V dropped 0 bases and J dropped 3 bases, with 5 bases sitting between them. This CDR3 spans 13 amino acids. The CDR3 is CASSQDYDTEAFF. The CDR3 DNA follows: TGTGCCAGCAGCCAAGATTATGACACTGAAGCTTTCTTT.

In its sample, this clonotype was seen many times. The chain links TRBV10-1 to TRBJ2-3; D assignment may be TRBD1 or TRBD2 (5 bases each). CDR1 is WNHNN, CDR2 SYGVQD, per germline (reference sequence). The CDR3 has 15 residues. Trimming stripped 4 bases from V and 3 bases from J, with 14 bases between. The CDR3 DNA sequence: TGCGCCAGCAGTGGGCAGGGAGCAGGAACAGATACGCAGTATTTT. It specifies CASSGQGAGTDTQYF.

This rearrangement joins TRBV6-1 to TRBJ1-3, with D perhaps TRBD1 (5 bases). The germline CDR1 and CDR2 sequences are MNHNS and SASEGT. V was pared by 8 bases and J by 4 bases, with 18 bases between. The CDR3 is made up of 15 amino acids. CDR3 coding DNA: TGTGCCAGCGCACCCGGCCCAAGGGGAGGAAACACCATATATTTT. Amino acid sequence: CASAPGPRGGNTIYF.

This clonotype was counted ten times or more. The gene calls are TRBV20-1 and TRBJ2-7, with 8 bases lining up with TRBD1. Germline values: CDR1 DFQATT, CDR2 SNEGSKA (reference sequence). The CDR3 is 13 amino acids. Trimming at V came to 4 bases and at J to 2 bases, leaving 4 bases not matched to a gene. The CDR3 nucleotides read TGCAGTGCTAAGGACAGGGTGGCCTACGAGCAGTACTTC. Translated, it gives CSAKDRVAYEQYF.

This clonotype showed up just a few times. The chain employs TRBV4-1 and TRBJ2-2; D not certain. The germline CDR1 and CDR2 sequences are MGHRA and YSYEKL. V dropped 4 bases and J dropped 8 bases, with 11 bases sitting between them. The CDR3 extends over 13 amino acids. CDR3 coding DNA: TGCGCCAGCAGCCTTACCCAGGAAGGGGAGCTGTTTTTT. Translating it yields CASSLTQEGELFF.

This clonotype was detected a few times. V and J are TRBV4-1 and TRBJ1-5; D is perhaps TRBD1 (6 bases). V was clipped by 5 bases and J by 4 bases, with 18 bases between them. Germline CDR1 MGHRA, CDR2 YSYEKL. There are 16 residues in the CDR3. The CDR3 region is CASSVQGAVSNQPQHF. CDR3 DNA: TGCGCCAGCAGCGTACAGGGTGCCGTGAGTAATCAGCCCCAGCATTTT.

There are many counts of this clonotype. V and J are TRBV12-5 and TRBJ2-2; D remains unclear. CDR1 and CDR2 (germline): LGHNT, FRNRAP. The CDR3 totals 17 residues. Trimming took off 0 bases at V and 3 bases at J, with 14 bases between the two ends. The CDR3 loop is CASGLVLTDPDTGELFF. In DNA form, the CDR3 reads TGTGCTAGTGGTTTGGTACTTACGGATCCGGACACCGGGGAGCTGTTTTTT.

The chain carries TRBV12-3 or TRBV12-4 and TRBJ1-2; the D is unclear. CDR3 length: 15 residues. V shed 4 bases and J shed 5 bases, with 17 bases lying between them. This chain's CDR3 is CASSSPPTESYGYTF. The CDR3 DNA sequence: TGTGCCAGCAGTTCCCCTCCTACAGAGAGTTATGGCTACACCTTC.

This clonotype has a handful of counts. The chain carries TRBV7-9 and TRBJ1-5; tentatively, D is TRBD1 (6 bases). Deletions cut 4 bases from V and 6 bases from J, with 10 bases between. From germline, CDR1 is SEHNR and CDR2 FQNEAQ (reference sequence). This CDR3 has 13 residues. This CDR3 is CASSYRDRQPQHF. The CDR3 DNA is TGTGCCAGCAGCTACAGGGATCGTCAGCCCCAGCATTTT.

This chain joins TRBV18 and TRBJ1-2, with D uncertain. This CDR3 is built from 15 residues. In germline, CDR1 is KGHSH, CDR2 LQKENI. The germline V and J ends were trimmed by 2 bases and 3 bases, with 13 bases remaining between them. The CDR3 DNA reads TGTGCCAGCTCACCAGGTTCCTCCCGGGACTATGGCTACACCTTC. As protein: CASSPGSSRDYGYTF.

This clonotype was counted many times. The chain couples TRBV7-2 to TRBJ2-7; D is perhaps TRBD1 (6 bases). The germline V gene encodes CDR1 SGHTA and CDR2 FQGNSA. With 4 bases removed from V and 5 bases from J, the gap between germline ends came to 12 bases. This CDR3 has 13 residues. CDR3 bases: TGTGCCAGCAGCTCGAGGACAGTTAACGAGCAGTACTTC. Its protein product is CASSSRTVNEQYF.

This clonotype came up a few times. One base away lies a much larger clone, so this may be a sequencing read error. The J gene is TRBJ2-6, the V gene TRBV6-1; a weak D match, TRBD2 (6 bases). There are 16 residues in the CDR3. Germline CDR1 MNHNS, CDR2 SASEGT. CDR3 protein: CAGSTFQGGGANVLTF. CDR3 DNA sequence: TGTGCCGGCAGTACATTCCAGGGAGGTGGGGCCAACGTCCTGACTTTC.

In this sample, this clonotype turned up many times. This sequence joins TRBV19 and TRBJ2-3; D gene uncertain. The germline CDR1 and CDR2 sequences are LNHDA and SQIVND (reference sequence). Between the trimmed V and J ends, which lost 4 bases and 3 bases, there was a span of 11 bases. The CDR3 is 14 residues long. In nucleotides, the CDR3 is TGTGCCAGTAGTACACGGATCGGGACAGATACGCAGTATTTT. It codes for CASSTRIGTDTQYF.

In this sample, this clonotype turned up many times. The chain links TRBV12-3 or TRBV12-4 to TRBJ2-7; perhaps TRBD1 as D (6 bases). The CDR3 sequence is 14 residues long. V gave up 4 bases and J gave up 2 bases, with 12 bases separating them. The CDR3 here is CASSSPGHPYEQYF. The CDR3 bases are TGTGCCAGCAGTTCCCCGGGACATCCCTACGAGCAGTACTTC.

This clonotype was recorded a few times. The genes are TRBV5-1 and TRBJ2-1; 10 nucleotides agree with TRBD2. This CDR3 region has 15 residues. The ends lost 4 bases at V and 2 bases at J; junction bases unmatched: 3. Looked up from germline, CDR1 is SGHRS and CDR2 is YFSETQ. The CDR3 DNA is TGCGCCAGCAGCGGCACTAGCGGGGCCTACAATGAGCAGTTCTTC. It codes for CASSGTSGAYNEQFF.

This clonotype was observed many times. The CDR3 spells CATSRDTGGVDEKLFF. The CDR3 DNA follows: TGTGCCACCAGCAGAGACACCGGGGGGGTAGATGAAAAACTGTTTTTT. This chain uses TRBV15 with TRBJ1-4, with D possibly TRBD1 on 5 matching bases. Looked up from germline, CDR1 is LNHNV and CDR2 is YYDKDF (reference sequence). The V end lost 0 bases, the J end lost 6 bases, and 14 bases lay between the germline ends. The CDR3 totals 16 residues.

This clonotype was recorded a few times. V gene TRBV28 combines with J gene TRBJ2-4, with D perhaps being TRBD1 or TRBD2 (5 bases each). The CDR3 is 17 amino acids. The germline V gene encodes CDR1 MDHEN and CDR2 SYDVKM. Between the trimmed V and J ends, which lost 5 bases and 1 base, there was a span of 18 bases. CDR3 sequence reads: CASSPNTGTDAKNIQYF. The CDR3 DNA is TGTGCCAGCAGTCCCAACACCGGGACGGATGCCAAAAACATTCAGTACTTC.

This clonotype was counted many times. The chain couples TRBV5-1 to TRBJ2-1; 9 nucleotides match TRBD2. The germline gives CDR1 SGHRS, CDR2 YFSETQ. The CDR3 sequence is 16 residues long. Trimming removed 4 bases from V and 6 bases from J; junction bases left unmatched: 11. The DNA of the CDR3 is TGCGCCAGCAGCACCGGGACTAGCAGCAGCACCAATGAGCAGTTCTTC. It translates to CASSTGTSSSTNEQFF.

This rearrangement joins TRBV5-1 to TRBJ1-2; tentative D call: TRBD1 (5 bases). The germline CDR1 and CDR2 sequences are SGHRS and YFSETQ. This CDR3 region has 17 residues. V was trimmed by 2 bases and J by 3 bases, leaving 20 bases between them. The CDR3 bases are TGCGCCAGCAGCTTAGGTGTCAGGGTTGGGTCGGACTATGGCTACACCTTC. Protein: CASSLGVRVGSDYGYTF.

This clonotype has a count of ten or more. V usage is TRBV27 and J usage is TRBJ1-4, with D tentatively TRBD1 (6 bases). Trimming removed 4 bases from V and 5 bases from J, with 11 bases in between. Per germline, CDR1 MNHEY and CDR2 SMNVEV (reference sequence). The CDR3 has 14 amino acids. The CDR3 loop is CASSWTARNEKLFF. The CDR3, as DNA: TGTGCCAGCAGTTGGACAGCTCGAAATGAAAAACTGTTTTTT.

The table lists this clonotype with many counts. The CDR3 DNA reads TGTGCCAGCAGTACAGCGGGGCCCTATGGCTACACCTTC. As protein: CASSTAGPYGYTF. The V gene is TRBV28, the J gene TRBJ1-2; D possibly corresponds to TRBD1 (5 bases). The germline V gene encodes CDR1 MDHEN and CDR2 SYDVKM. CDR3 length: 13 amino acids. Between the trimmed V and J ends, which lost 5 bases and 4 bases, there was a span of 11 bases.

The V gene is TRBV6-1, the J gene TRBJ2-7, with D unclear. CDR1 MNHNS and CDR2 SASEGT come from the germline V gene. The CDR3 totals 12 residues. V lost 5 bases, J lost 5 bases, and 10 bases lay in between. The CDR3 region is CASSRSRNEQYF. In nucleotides, the CDR3 is TGTGCCAGCAGTCGAAGCAGGAACGAGCAGTACTTC.

This clonotype has at least ten counts. The genes are TRBV5-1 and TRBJ2-3; 9 nucleotides match TRBD1. Germline lookup yields CDR1 SGHRS and CDR2 YFSETQ. This CDR3 spans 15 amino acids. After removal of 4 bases from V and 5 bases from J, the junction contained 8 bases not matched to a gene. DNA of the CDR3: TGCGCCAGCAGCCCACCGGGACAGGGCATAGATACGCAGTATTTT. It yields the protein CASSPPGQGIDTQYF.

This clonotype occurred many times. The chain is built from TRBV2 and TRBJ1-2; 7 bases line up with TRBD1. Germline CDR1 is SNHLY and CDR2 is FYNNEI. V dropped 1 base and J dropped 8; count of bases not matched to a gene: 13. This CDR3 region has 16 residues. CDR3 DNA: TGTGCCAGCAGTGAAGTCAGGGGACAGCTGAGTAGGGGCTACACCTTC. Encoded protein: CASSEVRGQLSRGYTF.

This clonotype came up many times. The V call is TRBV20-1, the J call TRBJ2-3; 10 bases agree with TRBD2. Germline CDR1 is DFQATT and CDR2 is SNEGSKA (reference sequence). Trimming took 4 bases from V and 1 from J; bases not matched to a gene: 2. CDR3 length: 14 residues. The CDR3 protein is CSAKAGGRTDTQYF. The CDR3, as DNA: TGCAGTGCTAAAGCGGGGGGGCGCACAGATACGCAGTATTTT.

This clonotype was seen at least ten times. The gene calls are TRBV7-9 and TRBJ2-7, with 7 bases identical to TRBD2. V trimming: 5 bases; J trimming: 3 bases; junction bases outside the gene matches: 4. The CDR3 totals 13 residues. From germline, CDR1 is SEHNR and CDR2 FQNEAQ (reference sequence). The CDR3 nucleotides are TGTGCCAGCAGCCCGACTAGCTACTACGAGCAGTACTTC. This codes for CASSPTSYYEQYF.

This clonotype was seen more than once but under ten times. Just one base apart from a much larger clone, this may be a read error. This likely comes from a read error, as the CDR3 has no conserved phenylalanine or tryptophan at its end. The V and J genes are TRBV7-3 and TRBJ2-1; D is unclear. Germline CDR1 and CDR2: SGHTA and FQGTGA. The V end lost 0 bases, the J end lost 4 bases, and 7 bases lay between the germline ends. The CDR3 is 14 residues long. CDR3 amino acids: CASSLTHQYNEQFL. CDR3 bases: TGTGCCAGCAGCTTAACGCACCAGTACAATGAGCAGTTCCTC.

V gene TRBV7-6 combines with J gene TRBJ1-2; TRBD1 is a possible D gene (5 bases). This CDR3 region has 15 residues. Germline V lookup: CDR1 SGHVS, CDR2 FNYEAQ. Trimming cost V 5 bases and J 3 bases, with 16 bases left between them. CDR3 protein: CASSRTPDSYYGYTF. The DNA of the CDR3 is TGTGCCAGCAGCCGTACACCAGACAGTTACTATGGCTACACCTTC.